The clone carrying this T cell receptor (beta chain) came up many times. The antigen remains undetermined. Donors uniformly comprised healthy Caucasians. This specimen comes from a study of identical twins. Study-level points and caveats: Abundant cord blood beta clonotypes carried fewer insertions; memory repertoires showed none.

TCRdb recomputed calls from the 5' RACE reads with MiXCR, one row per CDR3 protein. The data contain a few hundred thousand distinct CDR3 sequences, about 8.9% of them seen just once; the ten biggest clones take up around 3%. Trimming took 8 bases from V and 2 from J, leaving 13 bases between them. This CDR3 has 12 residues. Germline CDR1 and CDR2: DFQATT and SNEGSKA (reference sequence). The same specimen was also included in a second study, on yellow fever vaccine responses in identical twins.

This receptor was taken from a woman aged 18-29 years in good health. The chain employs TRBV20-1 and TRBJ2-7; D ambiguous. Sequences were obtained from CD8+ T cells sorted from blood. CDR3 protein: CSTNGPAYEQYF. Written as DNA, the CDR3 is TGCAGTACAAACGGGCCTGCCTACGAGCAGTACTTC.